These 31 T cell receptor beta chains share one sample of origin, sequenced in a study of blood T cell repertoires in COVID-19. Method: immunoSEQ multiplex PCR; TCRdb's copy keeps in-frame clones and lacks some. The sample has about 98,000 clones, around 90% seen once; the top ten hold about 3%. The sample taken for sequencing was peripheral blood. These receptors all come from a man in his forties or fifties with active or convalescent COVID-19.

The chain is built from TRBV5-1 and TRBJ2-3; 7 bases map to TRBD1. This CDR3 contains 15 residues. The germline gives CDR1 SGHRS, CDR2 YFSETQ. V shed 0 bases and J 3 bases; nucleotides not matched to a gene: 4. CDR3 loop: CASSLGQGLTDTQYF. In nucleotides, the CDR3 is TGCGCCAGCAGCTTGGGACAGGGTCTGACAGATACGCAGTATTTT.

The V call is TRBV10-1, the J call TRBJ2-2, with D perhaps TRBD1 (6 bases). The CDR3 consists of 16 residues. Trimming took 0 bases from V and 5 from J, leaving 13 bases between them. Germline V gene lookup returns CDR1 WNHNN and CDR2 SYGVQD (reference sequence). DNA of the CDR3: TGCGCCAGCAGTGAGTCTTTACAGGGACGGACCGGGGAGCTGTTTTTT. This sequence encodes CASSESLQGRTGELFF.

In nucleotides, the CDR3 is TGTGCCAGCACCCCGGGACAGGGGGCCCCCGTAAACACTGAAGCTTTCTTT. It is translated as CASTPGQGAPVNTEAFF. The chain carries TRBV28 and TRBJ1-1, with 12 positions matching TRBD1. The trim removed 7 bases at V and 2 bases at J, leaving 11 bases unmatched. The CDR3 is made up of 17 amino acids. Germline loops: CDR1 MDHEN, CDR2 SYDVKM.

This rearrangement joins TRBV27 to TRBJ1-2, with TRBD1 matching over 9 bases. CDR3 length: 15 amino acids. The trim removed 3 bases at V and 1 base at J, leaving 3 bases unmatched. Germline CDR1 reads MNHEY; CDR2 reads SMNVEV (reference sequence). For the CDR3, the DNA is TGTGCCAGCAGTTTTGAGACAGGGGGTAACTATGGCTACACCTTC. It translates to CASSFETGGNYGYTF.

The J gene is TRBJ2-7, the V gene TRBV5-1, with 10 nucleotides matching TRBD1. Germline V gene data show CDR1 as SGHRS and CDR2 as YFSETQ. The CDR3 runs to 15 residues. V was pared by 3 bases and J by 1 base, with 4 bases of the junction left unmatched. CDR3 coding DNA: TGCGCCAGCAGCTCCGGACAGGGGGAATCCTACGAGCAGTACGTC. It is translated as CASSSGQGESYEQYV.

The V and J genes are TRBV27 and TRBJ1-2; TRBD1 is a possible D gene (5 bases). The germline V gene encodes CDR1 MNHEY and CDR2 SMNVEV (reference sequence). V was cut by 3 bases and J by 8 bases, with 13 bases left in between. There are 13 residues in the CDR3. The CDR3 DNA reads TGTGCCAGCAGTTTCGACCAGGGAATCGGCTACACCTTC. Its protein product is CASSFDQGIGYTF.

Remarks on this clone: Other nucleotide sequences in the sample specify the same CDR3. The chain is built from TRBV5-1 and TRBJ1-1, with 12 bases matching TRBD1. Germline CDR1 reads SGHRS; CDR2 reads YFSETQ. Trimming removed 1 base from V and 5 bases from J; junction bases left unmatched: 6. The CDR3 spans 16 residues. The CDR3 DNA is TGCGCCAGCAGCTTGACGGGACAGGGGGCCCGTACTGAAGCTTTCTTT. Amino acid sequence: CASSLTGQGARTEAFF.

V and J are TRBV14 and TRBJ1-2; D uncertain. The CDR3 is 13 amino acids. V shed 4 bases and J shed 6 bases, with 12 bases lying between them. CDR1 SGHDN and CDR2 FVKESK come from the germline V gene. CDR3: CASSLIPRNGYTF. Here the CDR3 DNA reads TGTGCCAGCAGCCTAATACCCAGGAATGGCTACACCTTC.

The chain carries TRBV19 and TRBJ1-1, with D unresolved. The CDR3 spans 14 residues. The germline CDR1 and CDR2 sequences are LNHDA and SQIVND (reference sequence). V lost 3 bases and J lost 1, with 9 bases in between. Here the CDR3 reads CASSIYPENTEAFF. DNA of the CDR3: TGTGCCAGTAGTATTTACCCAGAGAACACTGAAGCTTTCTTT.

V gene TRBV28 combines with J gene TRBJ1-5; D may be TRBD1 (6 bases). In germline, CDR1 is MDHEN, CDR2 SYDVKM. Trimming shortened V by 4 bases and J by 7 bases, and 11 bases separated the two germline ends. The CDR3 runs 13 residues. The DNA for the CDR3 is TGTGCCAGCAGTTCCTCCAGGGGACAGCCCCAGCATTTT. Translation: CASSSSRGQPQHF.

V is TRBV6-5 and J is TRBJ1-2, with 7 bases lining up with TRBD1. The CDR3 extends over 14 amino acids. The V gene's germline CDR1 is MNHEY and CDR2 SVGAGI. V shed 5 bases, J shed 0 bases, and the junction held 3 bases outside the gene matches. The CDR3 DNA reads TGTGCCAGCAGTCGACAGGGAACTAACTATGGCTACACCTTC. It codes for CASSRQGTNYGYTF.

This chain connects TRBV28 to TRBJ2-5, with a weak D call TRBD1 (5 bases). Germline V gives CDR1 MDHEN, CDR2 SYDVKM. Trimming pared 1 base from V and 12 bases from J, leaving 9 bases between. The CDR3 consists of 11 residues. CDR3 region: CASSLFRTKYF. In DNA form, the CDR3 reads TGTGCCAGCAGTTTATTCAGGACAAAGTACTTC.

The gene calls are TRBV7-2 and TRBJ2-1; 7 nucleotides agree with TRBD1. Germline V gene data show CDR1 as SGHTA and CDR2 as FQGNSA. Trimming removed 1 base from V and 4 bases from J; junction bases left unmatched: 4. CDR3 size: 15 residues. The CDR3 loop is CASSLVQGVYNEQFF. CDR3 DNA: TGTGCCAGCAGCTTAGTCCAGGGGGTTTACAATGAGCAGTTCTTC.

The rearrangement links TRBV18 to TRBJ1-4, with D unresolved. The germline gives CDR1 KGHSH, CDR2 LQKENI. The CDR3 is made up of 15 amino acids. V was cut by 0 bases and J by 8 bases, with 13 bases left in between. The CDR3 DNA reads as TGTGCCAGCTCACCACCCGCAACCGCGGGGGAAAAACTGTTTTTT. The encoded protein is CASSPPATAGEKLFF.

V usage is TRBV7-8 and J usage is TRBJ2-5; D is possibly TRBD2 (7 bases). Trimming stripped 1 base from V and 8 bases from J, with 17 bases between. The germline CDR1 and CDR2 sequences are SGHVS and FQNEAQ. This CDR3 contains 15 residues. CDR3 DNA sequence: TGTGCCAGCAGCTTAGATGGGGGGGCCGCAAAAACCCAGTACTTC. Residues: CASSLDGGAAKTQYF.

This clone was counted a single time. The rearrangement uses TRBV6-5 and TRBJ2-7, with D tentatively TRBD1 (6 bases). Germline V gene lookup returns CDR1 MNHEY and CDR2 SVGAGI. The V gene lost 5 bases and the J gene lost 4 bases, with 12 bases spanning the gap. This CDR3 is built from 13 residues. The CDR3 here is CASSPGQSYEQYV. In nucleotides, the CDR3 is TGTGCCAGCAGTCCTGGACAGTCTTACGAGCAGTACGTC.

The chain employs TRBV28 and TRBJ1-5; D unresolved. Germline V gene lookup returns CDR1 MDHEN and CDR2 SYDVKM. The CDR3 totals 12 residues. The germline V and J ends were trimmed by 8 bases and 1 base, with 6 bases remaining between them. The CDR3: CASAGSNQPQHF. The CDR3 region has the DNA TGTGCCAGCGCGGGGAGCAATCAGCCCCAGCATTTT.

The J gene is TRBJ1-5, the V gene TRBV19, with 7 positions matching TRBD1. Germline assignment: CDR1 LNHDA and CDR2 SQIVND (reference sequence). The trim removed 6 bases at V and 1 base at J, leaving 3 bases unmatched. This CDR3 has 14 amino acids. The CDR3 here is CASRQGGSNQPQHF. The CDR3 bases are TGTGCCAGTAGGCAGGGGGGCAGCAATCAGCCCCAGCATTTT. The full variable domain, with the rest looked up from reference TRBV19 and TRBJ1-5, is DGGITQSPKYLFRKEGQNVTLSCEQNLNHDAMYWYRQDPGQGLRLIYYSQIVNDFQKGDIAEGYSVSREKKESFPLTVTSAQKNPTAFYLCASRQGGSNQPQHFGDGTRLSIL.

The chain is built from TRBV28 and TRBJ1-2; 11 nucleotides match TRBD1. J gave up 5 bases and V 6 bases, and 5 bases lay outside the gene matches. This CDR3 has 14 amino acids. Germline values: CDR1 MDHEN, CDR2 SYDVKM. CDR3 bases: TGTGCCAGCAGAGTGGACAGGGGGCCATATGGCTACACCTTC. It yields the protein CASRVDRGPYGYTF.

The chain employs TRBV10-3 and TRBJ1-4; D gene ambiguous. Germline-derived CDR1 and CDR2 are ENHRY and SYGVKD. Trimming shortened V by 3 bases and J by 5 bases, and 10 bases separated the two germline ends. The CDR3 contains 14 residues. CDR3 in amino acids: CAISDPSVNEKLFF. DNA of the CDR3: TGTGCCATCAGTGACCCGTCGGTGAATGAAAAACTGTTTTTT.

This chain links TRBV28 with TRBJ2-5, with a tentative D call TRBD1 (6 bases). This CDR3 is built from 15 residues. The germline V and J ends were trimmed by 5 bases and 1 base, with 14 bases remaining between them. Germline values: CDR1 MDHEN, CDR2 SYDVKM. This chain's CDR3 is CASSQQVGAQETQYF. The CDR3 nucleotides are TGTGCCAGCAGTCAACAGGTGGGGGCCCAAGAGACCCAGTACTTC.

The chain couples TRBV28 to TRBJ1-2, with TRBD1 matching 8 bases. The CDR3 is 16 amino acids. In germline, CDR1 is MDHEN, CDR2 SYDVKM. V shed 1 base, J shed 6 bases, and the junction held 10 bases outside the gene matches. The CDR3 is CASSLLGAGGSNGYTF. Here the CDR3 DNA reads TGTGCCAGCAGTTTATTGGGGGCAGGGGGCAGCAATGGCTACACCTTC.

This clone appeared a single time. V is TRBV6-4 and J is TRBJ2-3; TRBD2 is a possible D gene (6 bases). The CDR3 totals 14 residues. The V end lost 5 bases, the J end lost 3 bases, and 12 bases lay between the germline ends. CDR1 and CDR2 from the germline V gene are MRHNA and SNTAGT. The CDR3 DNA reads as TGTGCCAGCAGTCCGAGCGGACTAACAGATACGCAGTATTTT. It translates to CASSPSGLTDTQYF.

J is TRBJ2-7 and V is TRBV6-5, with D perhaps TRBD1 (6 bases). The germline V gene has CDR1 MNHEY and CDR2 SVGAGI. This CDR3 region has 12 residues. Trimming left V 6 bases short and J 0 bases short, with 6 bases between. As DNA, the CDR3 is TGTGCCAGCAGGGACAGCTCCTACGAGCAGTACGTC. It codes for CASRDSSYEQYV.

The chain is built from TRBV6-6 and TRBJ1-3; D not resolved. This CDR3 spans 12 amino acids. The V gene lost 8 bases and the J gene lost 0 bases, with 5 bases spanning the gap. Germline assignment: CDR1 MNHNY and CDR2 SVGAGI (reference sequence). CDR3 sequence reads: CASHGSGNTIYF. The CDR3 nucleotides are TGTGCCAGCCACGGCTCTGGAAACACCATATATTTT.

The chain has TRBV10-2 and TRBJ1-1, with D unresolved. V lost 3 bases and J lost 3, with 5 bases in between. The CDR3 loop spans 12 amino acids. Germline CDR1 reads WSHSY; CDR2 reads SAAADI. As DNA, the CDR3 is TGCGCCAGCAGTGAACGGGACACTGAAGCTTTCTTT. Protein sequence: CASSERDTEAFF.

The chain uses TRBV7-9 and TRBJ2-1; a weak D match, TRBD2 (7 bases). Germline lookup yields CDR1 SEHNR and CDR2 FQNEAQ (reference sequence). V gave up 3 bases and J gave up 5 bases, with 14 bases separating them. This CDR3 region has 15 residues. The CDR3 DNA reads TGTGCCAGCAGCTTTATTACAGGGACTAACAATGAGCAGTTCTTC. Translating it yields CASSFITGTNNEQFF.

V usage is TRBV6-6 and J usage is TRBJ2-7; TRBD2 matches 7 bases. Trimming at V came to 7 bases and at J to 2 bases, leaving 8 bases not matched to a gene. The CDR3 covers 14 residues. CDR1 and CDR2 from the germline V gene are MNHNY and SVGAGI (reference sequence). The DNA for the CDR3 is TGTGCCAGCACTGCAGCGGGGCTTACCTACGAGCAGTACTTC. Residues: CASTAAGLTYEQYF.

V gene TRBV7-2 combines with J gene TRBJ2-7; 7 positions agree with TRBD2. This CDR3 spans 15 amino acids. Germline V gene sequence: CDR1 SGHTA, CDR2 FQGNSA. J gave up 1 base and V 1 base, and 4 bases lay outside the gene matches. The CDR3 DNA follows: TGTGCCAGCAGCTTAGTTGCGGGGGTATCCTACGAGCAGTACGTC. It translates to CASSLVAGVSYEQYV.

The gene calls are TRBV10-2 and TRBJ2-2; 7 bases agree with TRBD1. Germline CDR1 WSHSY, CDR2 SAAADI. The CDR3 has 13 residues. Germline trimming cut 8 bases from V and 3 bases from J; bases unmatched to any gene: 3. The CDR3 DNA sequence: TGCGCCAGCCTTACAGGGGACACCGGGGAGCTGTTTTTT. The encoded protein is CASLTGDTGELFF.

This chain's CDR3 is CAWSRDRGRWEQYF. CDR3 nucleotide sequence: TGTGCCTGGAGCCGGGACAGGGGGCGCTGGGAGCAGTACTTC. The chain joins TRBV30 to TRBJ2-7; TRBD1 agrees at 12 bases. Trimming cost V 3 bases and J 7 bases; bases outside gene matches: 7. This CDR3 is 14 amino acids long. Per the germline V gene, CDR1 is GTSNPN and CDR2 is SVGIG (reference sequence).